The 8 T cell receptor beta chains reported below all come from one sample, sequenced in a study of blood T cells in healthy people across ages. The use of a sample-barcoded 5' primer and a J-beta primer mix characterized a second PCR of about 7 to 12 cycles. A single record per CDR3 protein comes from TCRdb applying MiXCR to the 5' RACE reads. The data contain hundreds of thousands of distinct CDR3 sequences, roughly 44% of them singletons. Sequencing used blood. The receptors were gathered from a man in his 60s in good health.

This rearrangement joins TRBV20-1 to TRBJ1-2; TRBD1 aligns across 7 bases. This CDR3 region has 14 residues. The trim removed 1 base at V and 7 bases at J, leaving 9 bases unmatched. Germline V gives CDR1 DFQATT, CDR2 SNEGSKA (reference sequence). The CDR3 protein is CSARGQGEWSGYTF. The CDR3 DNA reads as TGCAGTGCTAGAGGCCAGGGGGAGTGGAGTGGCTACACCTTC.

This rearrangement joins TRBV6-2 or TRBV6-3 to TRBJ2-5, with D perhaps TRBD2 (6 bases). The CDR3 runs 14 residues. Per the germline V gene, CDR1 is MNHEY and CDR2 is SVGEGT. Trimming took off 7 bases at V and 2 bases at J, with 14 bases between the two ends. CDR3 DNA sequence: TGTGCCAGCACTTCGGGGGTCATTCAAGAGACCCAGTACTTC. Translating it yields CASTSGVIQETQYF.

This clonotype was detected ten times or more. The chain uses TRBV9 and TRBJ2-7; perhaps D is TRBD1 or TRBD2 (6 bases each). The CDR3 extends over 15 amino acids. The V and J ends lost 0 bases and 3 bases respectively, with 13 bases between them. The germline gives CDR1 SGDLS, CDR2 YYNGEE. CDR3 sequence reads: CASSVAAGGNYEQYF. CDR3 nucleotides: TGTGCCAGCAGCGTAGCTGCCGGGGGCAACTACGAGCAGTACTTC.

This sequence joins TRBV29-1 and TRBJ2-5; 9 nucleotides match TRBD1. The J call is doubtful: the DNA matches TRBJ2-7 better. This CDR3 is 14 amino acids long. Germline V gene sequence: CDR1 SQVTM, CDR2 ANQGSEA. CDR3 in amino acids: CSVELRGTGSEQYF. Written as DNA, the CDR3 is TGCAGCGTTGAACTTCGAGGGACAGGGTCCGAGCAGTACTTC.

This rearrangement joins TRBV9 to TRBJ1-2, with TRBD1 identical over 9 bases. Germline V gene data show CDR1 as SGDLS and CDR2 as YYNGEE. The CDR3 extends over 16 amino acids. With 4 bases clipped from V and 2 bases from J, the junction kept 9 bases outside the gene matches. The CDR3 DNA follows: TGTGCCAGCAGCTTTAGGGGGGACAGGGTCAACTATGGCTACACCTTC. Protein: CASSFRGDRVNYGYTF.

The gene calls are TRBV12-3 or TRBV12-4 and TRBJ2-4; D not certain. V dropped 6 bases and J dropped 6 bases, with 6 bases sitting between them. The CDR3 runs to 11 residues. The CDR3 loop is CASSLANIQYF. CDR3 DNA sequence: TGTGCCAGCAGCCTGGCAAACATTCAGTACTTC.

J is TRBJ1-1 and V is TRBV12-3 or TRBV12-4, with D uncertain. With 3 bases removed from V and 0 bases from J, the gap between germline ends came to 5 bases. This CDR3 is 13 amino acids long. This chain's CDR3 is CASSLNLNTEAFF. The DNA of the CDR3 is TGTGCCAGCAGTTTGAACTTGAACACTGAAGCTTTCTTT.

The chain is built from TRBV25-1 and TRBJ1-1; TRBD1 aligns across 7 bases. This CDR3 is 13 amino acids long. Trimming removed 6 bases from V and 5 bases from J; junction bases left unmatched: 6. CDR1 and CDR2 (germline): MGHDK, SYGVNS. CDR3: CASRDRARTEAFF. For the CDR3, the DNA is TGTGCCAGCAGAGACAGGGCGAGGACTGAAGCTTTCTTT.